This T cell receptor beta chain was profiled in a study of T cell repertoires in cytomegalovirus infection (dated by TCRdb to about 2019). Broadly, across the study: Alongside well-studied HLA-B-restricted epitopes, the peptide stimulations were aimed at recently identified HLA-C-restricted CMV epitopes, whose presentation resists viral immunomodulation. Donor HLA type was relevant to the analysis, as public TCR beta signatures indicated carriage of CMV infection together with the matching HLA type. General conclusions and limits of the study: The ex vivo response was dominated by HLA-C-restricted CMV-specific TCR beta clonotypes, which also provided the single most frequent clonotype in two of eight donors. In both this cohort and an independent cohort of several hundred donors, the cumulative frequency of public TCR beta family members distinguished carriers of CMV infection plus the relevant HLA type.

In the germline V gene, CDR1 corresponds to SGHVS and CDR2 to FQNEAQ. Counted from cysteine to phenylalanine, this CDR3 has 16 amino acids. Only the CDR3 DNA is retained, 48 bases long and in frame from the first base. V is reduced by 1 base and J by 1 base, leaving a spacing of 11 bases between them. This clonotype was counted ten times or more. Which antigen it targets is not known. Per-base qualities were not stored, and no clone one base away is much larger. Instrument used: Illumina HiSeq 1500. TCRdb redid the processing of the public reads, applying fastp at Q25 and MiXCR, and retained in-frame beta chains. When rows share a CDR3 protein, they turn into one entry using the most common DNA and genes. The sample table records hundreds of thousands of distinct CDR3 sequences; roughly 31% of these occur just once. More than 13% of the sample rests with the top ten. The treatment or condition label corresponds to: in vitro stimulation with specific CMV peptide epitopes to enrich CMV-specific T cells.

Source: cultured CD8+ T cells from PBMCs, taken from culture after CMV antigen stimulation. The source is a human donor in good health (CMV status not recorded). Some clones in this sample may be carry-over from other donors' samples. Recombination joined TRBV7-8 with TRBJ1-5, with the identity of the D gene unclear. For the CDR3, the sequence is CASSLGHPRSNQPQHF. Read as DNA, the sequence is TGTGCCAGCAGCTTAGGACACCCACGAAGCAATCAGCCCCAGCATTTT.